The 29 T cell receptor beta chains given below trace back to one sample, sequenced in a study of CXCR3-negative and CXCR3-positive naive CD8 T cells. Through 5' RACE with UMI labels, the TRB cDNA libraries were prepared. TCRdb reprocessed the 5' RACE reads; each CDR3 protein has one entry and no DNA is given. The table for this sample gives roughly 45,000 distinct CDR3 sequences. The sequenced material came from naive CXCR3- CD8+ T cells from blood. Noted subset: CD45RO-CCR7+CD27+CD95- naive CD8+ T cells lacking CXCR3 (TNR3-). The receptor source for this set is a human donor in good health. Some clones in this sample may be carry-over from other donors' samples.

The CDR3 region is CATSSHRVYTDTQYF. J is TRBJ2-3 and V is TRBV15. Germline V gives CDR1 LNHNV, CDR2 YYDKDF (reference sequence). The CDR3 runs to 15 residues.

The chain uses TRBV29-1 and TRBJ2-7; TCRdb names TRBD1, which stays unverified in the absence of DNA. Looked up from germline, CDR1 is SQVTM and CDR2 is ANQGSEA. This CDR3 comprises 15 residues. The CDR3 sequence: CSVEGWGTETYEQYF.

The chain employs TRBV14 and TRBJ2-1; with no DNA, the TCRdb D assignment of TRBD1 cannot be verified. The germline V gene has CDR1 SGHDN and CDR2 FVKESK. CDR3 length equals 13 residues. The CDR3 region is CASSLAGKGEQFF.

This sequence joins TRBV5-1 and TRBJ2-7; TCRdb calls TRBD1, which cannot be checked without DNA. Looked up from germline, CDR1 is SGHRS and CDR2 is YFSETQ. The CDR3 runs 14 residues. CDR3 sequence: CASSMDRGPYEQYF.

The chain uses TRBV12-3 or TRBV12-4 and TRBJ2-7; TCRdb proposes TRBD1, but this gene call is untestable without DNA. This CDR3 has 14 amino acids. CDR3: CASSYRQASYEQYF.

V gene TRBV28 combines with J gene TRBJ2-5. Germline V gene sequence: CDR1 MDHEN, CDR2 SYDVKM. This CDR3 has 14 amino acids. The chain's CDR3 is CASSLLRFGETQYF.

The chain has TRBV3-1 and TRBJ2-5. CDR1 LGHDT and CDR2 YNNKEL come from the germline V gene (reference sequence). There are 15 residues in the CDR3. The CDR3 protein is CASSQALASLETQYF.

This rearrangement joins TRBV20-1 to TRBJ2-1; as DNA is missing, the TRBD2 call by TCRdb cannot be tested. In germline, CDR1 is DFQATT, CDR2 SNEGSKA (reference sequence). The CDR3 runs to 12 residues. The CDR3 sequence is CSARQRDNEQFF.

The V gene is TRBV9, the J gene TRBJ2-3; TCRdb gives TRBD2 as the D gene, but with no DNA this cannot be confirmed. CDR1 SGDLS and CDR2 YYNGEE come from the germline V gene. The CDR3 extends over 13 amino acids. The CDR3 reads CASSVGGRDTQYF.

The V gene is TRBV6-5, the J gene TRBJ2-1; TCRdb gives TRBD1 as the D gene, but with no DNA this cannot be confirmed. Per germline, CDR1 MNHEY and CDR2 SVGAGI. The CDR3 spans 13 residues. CDR3 in amino acids: CASSSGVYNEQFF.

V gene TRBV29-1 combines with J gene TRBJ2-1; TCRdb's D call, TRBD2, is unchecked because there is no DNA. CDR1 is SQVTM, CDR2 ANQGSEA, per germline. The CDR3 sequence is 15 residues long. This CDR3 reads CSATGTSGDYNEQFF.

The chain is built from TRBV6-2 or TRBV6-3 and TRBJ2-7; TCRdb's D gene call, TRBD2, goes unchecked for lack of DNA. CDR1 is MNHEY and CDR2 is SVGEGT in the germline V gene. This CDR3 has 15 amino acids. CDR3 residues: CASSYRSGSTGEQYF.

This chain uses TRBV6-6 with TRBJ2-2; TCRdb picks TRBD1, but there is no DNA to check that call. CDR3 length equals 14 residues. The germline gives CDR1 MNHNY, CDR2 SVGAGI (reference sequence). CDR3 sequence reads: CASTPGTGVGELFF.

V usage is TRBV28 and J usage is TRBJ2-6. CDR3 length: 15 residues. Germline loops: CDR1 MDHEN, CDR2 SYDVKM. CDR3 sequence: CASSLMPSGANVLTF.

The chain carries TRBV20-1 and TRBJ2-4; the D call from TCRdb, TRBD2, cannot be confirmed without DNA. CDR1 is DFQATT and CDR2 is SNEGSKA in the germline V gene (reference sequence). The CDR3 totals 16 residues. CDR3 sequence: CSAPTLPTGRGDIQYF.

This chain links TRBV28 with TRBJ2-7. This CDR3 comprises 13 residues. Germline loops: CDR1 MDHEN, CDR2 SYDVKM. The chain's CDR3 is CARSIPTSYEQYF.

The chain joins TRBV6-5 to TRBJ2-3; the TCRdb call, TRBD2, lacks DNA for checking. Germline CDR1 is MNHEY and CDR2 is SVGAGI. This CDR3 contains 18 residues. The CDR3 sequence is CASSYSAPGLTYADTQYF.

This chain uses TRBV14 with TRBJ2-3. This CDR3 has 13 residues. CDR1 and CDR2 from the germline V gene are SGHDN and FVKESK. This CDR3 reads CASSRIWGDTQYF.

The chain links TRBV18 to TRBJ2-2; with no DNA, the TCRdb D assignment of TRBD1 cannot be verified. CDR3 length: 15 residues. Germline-derived CDR1 and CDR2 are KGHSH and LQKENI. This CDR3 reads CASSPSTTGAGELFF.

The chain is built from TRBV20-1 and TRBJ1-6. There are 15 residues in the CDR3. CDR1 and CDR2 (germline): DFQATT, SNEGSKA (reference sequence). The CDR3 reads CSARDLRFPNSPLHF.

The V and J genes are TRBV29-1 and TRBJ2-5; TCRdb gives TRBD2 as the D gene, but with no DNA this cannot be confirmed. Germline CDR1 and CDR2: SQVTM and ANQGSEA. The CDR3 extends over 11 amino acids. CDR3 residues: CSVVRGETQYF.

The J gene is TRBJ2-1, the V gene TRBV12-3 or TRBV12-4; without DNA, the TCRdb call of TRBD2 cannot be checked. The CDR3 contains 15 residues. The CDR3 loop reads CASSSQLANHNEQFF.

The chain recombines TRBV28 with TRBJ2-7; TCRdb calls TRBD2, which cannot be checked without DNA. From germline, CDR1 is MDHEN and CDR2 SYDVKM. This CDR3 is built from 16 residues. CDR3 amino acids: CASTSEGGRASYEQYF.

CDR3 sequence: CSVTGLGGTDTQYF. This chain joins TRBV29-1 and TRBJ2-3; TCRdb's D gene call, TRBD2, goes unchecked for lack of DNA. Germline V gives CDR1 SQVTM, CDR2 ANQGSEA. This CDR3 contains 14 residues.

The chain recombines TRBV5-1 with TRBJ2-1; TCRdb outputs TRBD1, but without DNA this stays unchecked. Germline CDR1 and CDR2: SGHRS and YFSETQ. The CDR3 runs 17 residues. CDR3 region: CASSLSTGEYSYNEQFF. The full variable domain, its missing parts supplied by reference TRBV5-1 and TRBJ2-1, is KAGVTQTPRYLIKTRGQQVTLSCSPISGHRSVSWYQQTPGQGLQFLFEYFSETQRNKGNFPGRFSGRQFSNSRSEMNVSTLELGDSALYLCASSLSTGEYSYNEQFFGPGTRLTVL.

The chain has TRBV7-9 and TRBJ2-1; TCRdb's assignment of TRBD2 cannot be checked, as there is no DNA. This CDR3 comprises 15 residues. Germline V CDR1 and CDR2: SEHNR, FQNEAQ (reference sequence). The CDR3 region is CASSSLAGEHNEQFF.

The V gene is TRBV5-5, the J gene TRBJ2-3; TCRdb picks TRBD2, but there is no DNA to check that call. Per the germline V gene, CDR1 is SGHKS and CDR2 is YYEKEE (reference sequence). CDR3 length: 17 residues. The CDR3 sequence is CASSLTREGFSTDTQYF.

The chain joins TRBV29-1 to TRBJ2-1; lacking DNA, the TRBD2 call made by TCRdb goes unchecked. The CDR3 is 18 amino acids. Germline V gene data show CDR1 as SQVTM and CDR2 as ANQGSEA. The CDR3 reads CSVEGQGSGASRYNEQFF.

The CDR3 sequence: CASSDLAGGDTDTQYF. V usage is TRBV6-4 and J usage is TRBJ2-3; TCRdb's D call of TRBD2 is untestable without DNA. Germline CDR1 is MRHNA and CDR2 is SNTAGT. The CDR3 loop spans 16 amino acids.